Reported below is one TCR beta chain. The data belong to a study of blood T cell repertoires in COVID-19. Turning to the study itself: From T cells, B-cell-depleted T cells, or PBMCs came the material, which was cDNA or gDNA.

Original processing methods: The authors estimated nucleated cell counts from reference gene primer amplification. Clones were read by immunoSEQ multiplex PCR, and TCRdb kept only the in-frame ones, dropping some. V and J calls and clone size are as listed in that table; D and trimming were resolved from the DNA. The repertoire includes roughly 58,000 clones, roughly 70% of them detected once, and approximately 50% sits in the top ten. Contact with a PCR-confirmed or clinician-diagnosed COVID-19 case occurred within 2 weeks of entry. Trimming stripped 5 bases from V and 2 bases from J, with 10 bases between. This CDR3 has 13 amino acids. Germline lookup yields CDR1 MNHEY and CDR2 SVGEGT.

This chain connects TRBV6-2 or TRBV6-3 to TRBJ2-7, with a weak D call TRBD2 (6 bases). The sequence came from a woman aged 55-70 years who had been exposed to COVID-19. Sequencing was carried out using PBMCs or T cells enriched from blood (not recorded which). CDR3 DNA: TGTGCCAGCAGTCAGGGACTTCCCTACGAGCAGTACTTC. Translated, it gives CASSQGLPYEQYF.